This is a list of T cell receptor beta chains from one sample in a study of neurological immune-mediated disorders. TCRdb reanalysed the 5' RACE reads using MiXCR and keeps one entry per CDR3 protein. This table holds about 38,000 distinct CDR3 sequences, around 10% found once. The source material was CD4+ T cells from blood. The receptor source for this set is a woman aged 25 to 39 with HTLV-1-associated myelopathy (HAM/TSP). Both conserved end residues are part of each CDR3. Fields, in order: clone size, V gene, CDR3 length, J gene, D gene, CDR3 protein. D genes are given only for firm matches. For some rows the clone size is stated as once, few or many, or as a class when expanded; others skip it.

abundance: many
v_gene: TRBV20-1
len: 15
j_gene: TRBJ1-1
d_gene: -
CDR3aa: CSARYSFGMNTEAFF

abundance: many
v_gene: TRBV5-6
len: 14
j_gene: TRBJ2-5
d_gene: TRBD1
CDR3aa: CASSSQGAGETQYF

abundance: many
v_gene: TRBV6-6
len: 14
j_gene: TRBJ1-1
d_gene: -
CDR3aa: CASSYMGHSYKAFF

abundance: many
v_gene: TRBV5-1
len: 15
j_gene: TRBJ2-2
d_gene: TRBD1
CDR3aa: CASSPGQGVPGELFF

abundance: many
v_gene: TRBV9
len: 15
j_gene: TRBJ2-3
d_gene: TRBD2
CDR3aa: CASSVMAGGQDTQYF

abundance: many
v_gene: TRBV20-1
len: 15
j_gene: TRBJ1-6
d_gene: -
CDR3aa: CSAATFVGGRSPLHF

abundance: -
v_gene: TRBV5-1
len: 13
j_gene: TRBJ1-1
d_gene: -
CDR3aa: CASRAGLNTEAFF

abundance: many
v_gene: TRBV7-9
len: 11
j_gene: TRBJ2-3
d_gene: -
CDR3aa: CASSRTDTQYF

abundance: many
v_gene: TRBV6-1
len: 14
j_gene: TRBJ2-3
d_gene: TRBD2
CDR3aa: CASRWGIGEGTQYF

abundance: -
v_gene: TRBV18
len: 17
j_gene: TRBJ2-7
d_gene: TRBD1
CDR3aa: CASFTQGDPLSLYEQYF

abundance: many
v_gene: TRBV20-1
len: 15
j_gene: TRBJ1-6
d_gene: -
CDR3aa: CSASVGRTTNSPLHF

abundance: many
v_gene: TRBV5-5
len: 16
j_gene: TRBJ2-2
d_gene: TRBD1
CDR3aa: CASSLRTGVSTGELFF

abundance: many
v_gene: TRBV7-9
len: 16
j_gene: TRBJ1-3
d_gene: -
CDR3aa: CASSKDYRVAGNTIYF

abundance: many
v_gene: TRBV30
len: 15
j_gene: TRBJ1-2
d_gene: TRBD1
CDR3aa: CAAPGQGAIYYGYTF

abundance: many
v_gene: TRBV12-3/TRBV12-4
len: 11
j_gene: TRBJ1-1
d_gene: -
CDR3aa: CASSLAQKAFF

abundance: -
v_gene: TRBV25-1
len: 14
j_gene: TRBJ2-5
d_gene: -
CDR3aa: CASSARGIQETQYF

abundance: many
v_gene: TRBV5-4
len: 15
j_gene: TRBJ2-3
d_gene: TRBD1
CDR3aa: CASSLEDRDTDTQYF

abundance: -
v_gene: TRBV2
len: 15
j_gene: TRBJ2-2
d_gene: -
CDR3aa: CASSESLPNTWELFF

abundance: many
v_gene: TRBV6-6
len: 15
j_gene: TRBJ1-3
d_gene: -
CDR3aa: CASSPRKGLGNTIYF

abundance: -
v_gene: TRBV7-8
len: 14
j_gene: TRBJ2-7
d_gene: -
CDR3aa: CASSLLSSAYEQYF

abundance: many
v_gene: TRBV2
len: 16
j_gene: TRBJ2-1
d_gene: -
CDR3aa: CASSDLRGLGTNEQFF

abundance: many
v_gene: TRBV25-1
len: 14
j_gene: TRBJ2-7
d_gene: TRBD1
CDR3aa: CASSELGTGDEQYF

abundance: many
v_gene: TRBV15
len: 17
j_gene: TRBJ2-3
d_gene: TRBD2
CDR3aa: CATSRSSGGGLADTQYF

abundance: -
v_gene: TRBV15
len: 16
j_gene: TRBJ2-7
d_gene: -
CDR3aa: CATSRDRRLLPYEQYF

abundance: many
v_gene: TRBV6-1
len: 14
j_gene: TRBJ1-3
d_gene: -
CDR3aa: CASSEKGSGNTIYF

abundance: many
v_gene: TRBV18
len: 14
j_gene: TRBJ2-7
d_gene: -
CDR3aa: CASSPPAWEYEQYF

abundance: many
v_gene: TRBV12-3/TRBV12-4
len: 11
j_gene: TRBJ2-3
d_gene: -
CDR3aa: CATKFSDTQYF

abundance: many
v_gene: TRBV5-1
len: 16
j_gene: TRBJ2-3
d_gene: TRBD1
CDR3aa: CASSLGQGMGADTQYF

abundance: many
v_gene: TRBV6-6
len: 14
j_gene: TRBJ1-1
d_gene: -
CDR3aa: CASSYSTGITEAFF

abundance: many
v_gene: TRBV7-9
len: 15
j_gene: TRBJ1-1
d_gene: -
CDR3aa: CASSLVRTQDTEAFF

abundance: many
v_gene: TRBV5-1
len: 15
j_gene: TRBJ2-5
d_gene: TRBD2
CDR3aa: CASSFRREGSETQYF

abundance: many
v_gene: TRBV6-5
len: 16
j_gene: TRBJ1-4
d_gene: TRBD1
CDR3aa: CASSRTGTQTSEKLFF